This section outlines one T cell receptor beta chain sequence together with its context. Its antigen specificity is not known. It has no much larger one-base neighbor in the sample; base qualities were not kept. CDR1 and CDR2, looked up from the germline V gene (reference sequence), are DFQATT and SNEGSKA. Counted from cysteine to phenylalanine, this CDR3 has 14 amino acids. The DNA shown is the 42-base CDR3, in frame from base 1. Libraries were prepared through 5' RACE. Sequenced on an Illumina HiSeq 2500. A second PCR of roughly 7 to 11 cycles was performed with a sample-barcoded 5' primer and a J-beta primer mix. A template-switch 5' adaptor carrying 12 random nucleotides introduced a unique molecular identifier onto each TCR beta cDNA molecule. Each sample yielded at least 2.5 million CDR3-containing paired-end reads. The Mint cDNA synthesis kit, primed by a TRBC-specific oligonucleotide, was used to synthesize first-strand cDNA from all RNA. After uracil-DNA glycosylase treatment, a first 18-cycle PCR used universal primers M1SS and BC2_uni_R on all cDNA. The source study handled its data this way. Each sample was normalized by randomly selecting 1 million high-quality reads, each carrying a distinct molecular identifier. Instead of being binned into consensus sequences, reads that shared molecular identifiers were thrown out. MiTCR, run with a Q25 quality threshold and the strictest error-elimination algorithm, handled CDR3 identification, clonotype clustering and error correction. A nonparametric unseen species model using Euler transformation provided a lower-bound estimate of total TCR beta diversity. TCRdb redid the processing of the public reads, applying fastp at Q25 and MiXCR, and retained in-frame beta chains. Every CDR3 protein is listed once, alongside the most common genes and DNA of its rows. In this record, the V and J calls reflect TCRdb's handling and not the investigators' own analysis. The sample data list 550,000 to 750,000 distinct CDR3 sequences, and around 21% of these were observed just once. In total, the top ten clones hold roughly 3.6% of the sample.

The data are from a study of blood T cells in healthy people across ages (dated by TCRdb to between 2014 and 2016). In terms of the full investigation: Template switching captured roughly one uniquely barcoded TCR beta cDNA molecule per two T cells in model experiments. To track age-related changes in TCR beta repertoire diversity, the study relied on deep sequencing normalized with unique cDNA molecular identifiers. Four age groups were formed from the donors: young (average about 16 years), middle-aged (just under 40), aged (around 68) and long-lived (roughly 88). Donors of different ages were randomly distributed across sequencing lanes to avoid experimental bias. For two donors (one aged 18 to 30 and one aged 80 or older), the study analyzed two additional independent replicas of 1 million unique cDNA reads from the same blood draw.

The donors were around 39 Caucasian individuals from Russia, aged 6 to 90 years, who were systemically healthy. Each donor gave 8 to 10 milliliters of peripheral blood, drawn into EDTA-treated Vacutainer tubes. Ficoll-Paque density-gradient centrifugation was used to isolate PBMCs, with at least 6.5 million per sample. Trizol reagent was used to extract total RNA from the PBMCs, yielding at least 5.5 micrograms per sample. The percentages of naive CD45RAhigh/CD27high T cells were determined by flow cytometry on a PBMC aliquot from every donor. The full study reports these points: Observed TCR beta diversity per million T cells fell roughly linearly with age, and a significant reduction was already apparent by age around 40. Since profiling was done on bulk unsorted PBMCs, naive and antigen-experienced compartments could not be conclusively compared. Compared with the aged group, the long-lived group had more naive CD4+ T cells, fewer expanded clones and increased TCR diversity, suggesting age selection. There was a strong correlation between observed TCR beta diversity and the percentage of naive T cells measured by flow cytometry. Estimates of total diversity from one million sequenced T cells were regarded as lower bounds and underestimates. Donor CMV infection status was unknown, potentially confounding age-related changes in expanded clonotypes.

Recombination connected TRBV20-1 to TRBJ2-5, and 9 junction bases match TRBD1. The last part of the DNA fits TRBJ2-7 better; the J call may be wrong. Sequencing was performed on blood. The sequence came from a man in his sixties or seventies in good health. Read as DNA, the sequence is TGCAGTGCTGGCCGGGACAGGGAGTCCTACGAGCAGTACTTC. Its translation is CSAGRDRESYEQYF.